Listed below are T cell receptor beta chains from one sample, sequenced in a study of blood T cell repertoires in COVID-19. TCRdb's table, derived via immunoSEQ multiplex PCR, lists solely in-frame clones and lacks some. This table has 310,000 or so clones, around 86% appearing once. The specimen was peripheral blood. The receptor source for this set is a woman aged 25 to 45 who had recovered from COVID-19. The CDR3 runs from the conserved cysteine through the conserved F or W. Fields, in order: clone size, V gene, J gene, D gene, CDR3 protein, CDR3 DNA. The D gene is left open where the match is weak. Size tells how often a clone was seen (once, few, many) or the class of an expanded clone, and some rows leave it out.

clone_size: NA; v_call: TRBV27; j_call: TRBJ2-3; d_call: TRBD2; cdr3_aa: CASSLHPGLGRTDTQYF; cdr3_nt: TGTGCCAGCAGTCTCCATCCGGGACTAGGGCGCACAGATACGCAGTATTTT
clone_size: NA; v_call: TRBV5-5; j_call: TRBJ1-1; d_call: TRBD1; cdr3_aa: CASSWTGGWTEAFF; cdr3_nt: TGTGCCAGCAGCTGGACAGGGGGGTGGACTGAAGCTTTCTTT
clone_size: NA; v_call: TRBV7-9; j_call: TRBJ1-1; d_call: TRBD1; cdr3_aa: CASSFGTGPFEAFF; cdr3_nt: TGTGCCAGCAGCTTCGGGACAGGGCCGTTTGAAGCTTTCTTT
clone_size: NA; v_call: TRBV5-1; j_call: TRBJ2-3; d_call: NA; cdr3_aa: CASSLDMSTDTQYF; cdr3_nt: TGCGCCAGCAGCTTGGACATGAGCACAGATACGCAGTATTTT
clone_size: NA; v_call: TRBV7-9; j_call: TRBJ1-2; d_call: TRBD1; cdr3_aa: CASSRMTGTRGYTF; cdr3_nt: TGTGCCAGCAGCCGAATGACAGGGACCCGTGGCTACACCTTC
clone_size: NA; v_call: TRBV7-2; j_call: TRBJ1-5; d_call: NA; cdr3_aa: CASSPNRDQPQHF; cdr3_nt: TGTGCCAGCAGCCCGAACAGGGATCAGCCCCAGCATTTT
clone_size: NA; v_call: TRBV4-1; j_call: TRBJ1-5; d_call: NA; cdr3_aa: CASSQVEAGLSNQPQHF; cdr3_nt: TGCGCCAGCAGCCAAGTCGAGGCAGGGCTGTCGAATCAGCCCCAGCATTTT
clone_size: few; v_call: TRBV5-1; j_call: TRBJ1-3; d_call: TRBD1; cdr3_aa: CASSLGTGDTIYF; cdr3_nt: TGCGCCAGCAGCCTTGGGACAGGGGACACCATATATTTT
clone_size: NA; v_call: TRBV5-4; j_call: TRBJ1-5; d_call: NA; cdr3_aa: CASSPSPGGPQHF; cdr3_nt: TGTGCCAGCAGCCCATCACCCGGGGGGCCCCAGCATTTT
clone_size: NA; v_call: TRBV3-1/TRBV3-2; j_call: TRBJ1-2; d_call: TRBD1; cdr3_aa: CASSQVRGANGYTF; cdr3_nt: TGTGCCAGCAGCCAAGTCAGGGGGGCTAATGGCTACACCTTC
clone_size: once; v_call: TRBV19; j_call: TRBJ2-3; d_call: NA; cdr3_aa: CASSIQGRDTQYF; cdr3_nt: TGTGCCAGTAGTATTCAGGGTAGAGATACGCAGTATTTT
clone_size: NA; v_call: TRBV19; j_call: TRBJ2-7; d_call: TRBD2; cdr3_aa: CASSPAGVWDVSSYEQYF; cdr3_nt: TGTGCCAGTAGTCCGGCGGGAGTATGGGATGTTTCATCCTACGAGCAGTACTTC
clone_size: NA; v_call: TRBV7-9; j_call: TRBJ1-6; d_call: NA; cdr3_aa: CASSLDQGPPHF; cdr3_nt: TGTGCCAGCAGCTTAGACCAGGGGCCGCCACACTTT
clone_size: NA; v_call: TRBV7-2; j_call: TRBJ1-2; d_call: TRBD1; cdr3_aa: CASSFGQGNNYGYTF; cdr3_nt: TGTGCCAGCAGCTTCGGACAGGGGAATAACTATGGCTACACCTTC
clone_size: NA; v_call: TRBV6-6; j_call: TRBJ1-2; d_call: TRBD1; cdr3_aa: CASSYSDRGHGYTF; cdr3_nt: TGTGCCAGCAGTTACTCGGACAGGGGCCATGGCTACACCTTC
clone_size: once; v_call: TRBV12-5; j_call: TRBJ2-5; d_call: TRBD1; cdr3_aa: CASGGTGQETQYF; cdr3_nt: TGTGCTAGTGGGGGGACAGGGCAAGAGACCCAGTACTTC
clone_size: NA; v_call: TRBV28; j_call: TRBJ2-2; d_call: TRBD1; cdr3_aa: CASSQTGSGELFF; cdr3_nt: TGTGCCAGCAGTCAGACAGGGTCCGGGGAGCTGTTTTTT
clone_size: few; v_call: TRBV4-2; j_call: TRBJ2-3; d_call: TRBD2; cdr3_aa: CASSQVAGLTDTQYF; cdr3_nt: TGTGCCAGCAGCCAAGTAGCGGGGCTCACAGATACGCAGTATTTT
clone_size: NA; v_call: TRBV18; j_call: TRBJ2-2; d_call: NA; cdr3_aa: CASSPLTGNTGELFF; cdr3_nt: TGTGCCAGCTCACCCCTGACAGGGAACACCGGGGAGCTGTTTTTT
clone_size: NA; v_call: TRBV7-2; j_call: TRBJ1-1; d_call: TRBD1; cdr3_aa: CASSQRTGTGTEAFF; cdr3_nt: TGTGCCAGCAGCCAAAGGACAGGGACGGGCACTGAAGCTTTCTTT
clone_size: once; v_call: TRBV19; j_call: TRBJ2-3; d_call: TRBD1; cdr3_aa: CASSVDRGASDTQYF; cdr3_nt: TGTGCCAGTAGTGTAGACAGGGGGGCGTCAGATACGCAGTATTTT
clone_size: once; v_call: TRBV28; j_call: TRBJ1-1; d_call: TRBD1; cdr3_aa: CASSLDRAGTEAFF; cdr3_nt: TGTGCCAGCAGTTTGGACAGGGCGGGCACTGAAGCTTTCTTT
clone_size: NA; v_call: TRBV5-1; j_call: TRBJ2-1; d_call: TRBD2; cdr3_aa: CASSFSGGDYNEQFF; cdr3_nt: TGCGCCAGCAGCTTCAGCGGGGGGGACTACAATGAGCAGTTCTTC
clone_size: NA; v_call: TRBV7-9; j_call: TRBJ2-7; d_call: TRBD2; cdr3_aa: CASSAGLATYEQYF; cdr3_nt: TGTGCCAGCAGCGCGGGACTAGCAACCTACGAGCAGTACTTC
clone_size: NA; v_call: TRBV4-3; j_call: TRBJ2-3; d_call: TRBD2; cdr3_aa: CASSQDHAGGTDTQYF; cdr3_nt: TGCGCCAGCAGCCAAGATCACGCGGGAGGCACAGATACGCAGTATTTT
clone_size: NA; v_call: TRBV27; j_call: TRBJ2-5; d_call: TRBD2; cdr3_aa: CASSLMAGALETQYF; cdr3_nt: TGTGCCAGCAGTTTAATGGCGGGAGCCCTTGAGACCCAGTACTTC
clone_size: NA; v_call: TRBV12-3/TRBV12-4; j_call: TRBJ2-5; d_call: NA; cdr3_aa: CASSWDFQETQYF; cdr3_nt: TGTGCCAGCAGTTGGGACTTCCAAGAGACCCAGTACTTC